The 11 T cell receptor beta chains listed next were all sequenced from one sample in a study of blood T cell repertoires in COVID-19. Profiled with immunoSEQ multiplex PCR; TCRdb holds only in-frame clones, not every one. Of about 210,000 clones listed, 80% were seen once; the top ten hold roughly 4.5%. The sample consisted of PBMCs or T cells enriched from blood (not recorded which). These receptor sequences come from a man between 25 and 39 years old with acute COVID-19.

V and J are TRBV5-6 and TRBJ1-2, with D possibly TRBD1 on 6 matching bases. Germline CDR1 SGHDT, CDR2 YYEEEE. The CDR3 is 15 residues long. The ends were cut back, 0 bases at V and 1 base at J, with 10 bases in the middle. The chain's CDR3 is CASSLDPRGNYGYTF. As DNA, the CDR3 is TGTGCCAGCAGCTTGGACCCCAGGGGTAACTATGGCTACACCTTC.

This chain uses TRBV5-1 with TRBJ2-7; tentative D call: TRBD2 (6 bases). The V gene lost 4 bases and the J gene lost 0 bases, with 11 bases spanning the gap. CDR1 and CDR2 from the germline V gene are SGHRS and YFSETQ. This CDR3 has 14 amino acids. CDR3: CASSPRDFSYEQYF. CDR3 DNA sequence: TGCGCCAGCAGCCCCCGGGACTTCTCCTACGAGCAGTACTTC.

The V and J genes are TRBV9 and TRBJ2-3; 8 nucleotides match TRBD2. CDR3 length: 15 amino acids. The ends lost 4 bases at V and 4 bases at J; junction bases unmatched: 8. The germline V gene has CDR1 SGDLS and CDR2 YYNGEE. The CDR3 nucleotides are TGTGCCAGCAGCCTCACGGGGGGGGGCGCAGATACGCAGTATTTT. Translating it yields CASSLTGGGADTQYF.

The chain combines TRBV5-4 with TRBJ2-1; 9 positions match TRBD2. The germline V gene encodes CDR1 SGHNT and CDR2 YYREEE (reference sequence). The junction had 5 bases not matched to a gene; V was cut back by 4 bases and J by 3 bases. The CDR3 consists of 15 residues. The chain's CDR3 is CASSPGTSNYNEQFF. CDR3 nucleotides: TGTGCCAGCAGCCCCGGGACTAGCAACTACAATGAGCAGTTCTTC.

The chain joins TRBV7-9 to TRBJ2-3; TRBD1 is a possible D gene (5 bases). CDR1 is SEHNR and CDR2 is FQNEAQ in the germline V gene (reference sequence). Trimming pared 0 bases from V and 2 bases from J, leaving 9 bases between. CDR3 length: 15 residues. DNA of the CDR3: TGTGCCAGCAGCTTAGCGCAGGGTTTCACAGATACGCAGTATTTT. Residues: CASSLAQGFTDTQYF.

Comments on this clone: The sample contains more than one DNA sequence encoding this CDR3. V and J are TRBV6-5 and TRBJ2-1; the match to TRBD2 covers 7 bases. The V segment lost 7 bases and the J segment 2 bases; nucleotides outside the gene matches: 2. CDR3 length: 13 amino acids. Germline values: CDR1 MNHEY, CDR2 SVGAGI. The CDR3 spells CASNGGTYNEQFF. In nucleotides, the CDR3 is TGTGCCAGCAACGGGGGGACCTACAATGAGCAGTTCTTC.

V gene TRBV2 combines with J gene TRBJ1-6; D may be TRBD1 (5 bases). The germline V and J ends were trimmed by 10 bases and 0 bases, with 10 bases remaining between them. This CDR3 is 14 amino acids long. Germline V gene data show CDR1 as SNHLY and CDR2 as FYNNEI. The CDR3 DNA follows: TGTGCCAACAGGCGTAGCTCCTATAATTCACCCCTCCACTTT. This encodes CANRRSSYNSPLHF.

CDR3 loop: CASSEAVTISYNEQFF. In DNA form, the CDR3 reads TGTGCCAGCAGTGAAGCCGTCACTATATCCTACAATGAGCAGTTCTTC. This chain connects TRBV2 to TRBJ2-1; D is uncertain. CDR3 length equals 16 residues. V lost 0 bases to trimming and J lost 1 base, with 10 bases between them. CDR1 is SNHLY and CDR2 is FYNNEI in the germline V gene.

About this clone itself: The junction departs from the called germline gene at one end, perhaps through a read error. The rearrangement uses TRBV28 and TRBJ1-5; D is unresolved. The CDR3 extends over 13 amino acids. CDR1 is MDHEN and CDR2 is SYDVKM in the germline V gene. In nucleotides, the CDR3 is TGTGCCAGCAGTTTAGCGGGCAACCAGCCCCAGCATTTT. This sequence encodes CASSLAGNQPQHF.

The rearrangement uses TRBV6-6 and TRBJ2-1, with a tentative D call TRBD1 (5 bases). This CDR3 is built from 15 residues. The germline gives CDR1 MNHNY, CDR2 SVGAGI (reference sequence). V shed 4 bases and J shed 0 bases, with 10 bases lying between them. CDR3 residues: CASSSGHLSYNEQFF. CDR3 sequence (DNA): TGTGCCAGCAGTTCCGGACATCTCTCCTACAATGAGCAGTTCTTC.

The J gene is TRBJ2-6, the V gene TRBV28; TRBD1 matches 9 bases. CDR3 size: 17 residues. Losses at the gene ends were 6 bases for V and 2 bases for J; bases not matched to a gene: 8. Germline V gene lookup returns CDR1 MDHEN and CDR2 SYDVKM. The CDR3 coding sequence is TGTGCCAGCAGCCTTGGGACAGGGAACCCTGGGGCCAACGTCCTGACTTTC. Protein product: CASSLGTGNPGANVLTF.